Presented here are 2 T cell receptor beta chains from one specimen sequenced in a study of OX40 agonist ivuxolimab in advanced cancers. TCRdb's copy holds only in-frame clones and misses some; the assay was immunoSEQ multiplex PCR. The sample has roughly 60,000 clones; roughly nine tenths are singletons. The starting material was CD4+ or CD8+ T cells sorted from blood, obtained in a trial of the OX40 agonist ivuxolimab. The receptors stem from an adult with an advanced solid tumor such as melanoma, head and neck, liver or kidney cancer.

CDR3: CASSPGRGGRAEQFF. The DNA of the CDR3 is TGTGCCAGCAGCCCCGGGAGGGGGGGCCGTGCCGAGCAGTTCTTC. The chain links TRBV27 to TRBJ2-1; 8 nucleotides line up with TRBD2. V dropped 6 bases and J dropped 10; count of bases not matched to a gene: 14. From germline, CDR1 is MNHEY and CDR2 SMNVEV (reference sequence). The CDR3 is 15 amino acids.

This chain joins TRBV2 and TRBJ2-7; 7 bases agree with TRBD1. V trimming: 8 bases; J trimming: 2 bases; junction bases outside the gene matches: 6. This CDR3 comprises 13 residues. CDR1 is SNHLY and CDR2 is FYNNEI in the germline V gene. CDR3 nucleotide sequence: TGTGCCAGCGGTGGACAGGCCGCCTACGAGCAGTACTTC. Its protein is CASGGQAAYEQYF.